This note documents a single T cell receptor beta chain sequence. It may be a read error: a sequence one base away is much more abundant. The sample originates from a study of T cells in Graves' hyperthyroidism and ophthalmopathy. What was amplified from RNA transcripts were TCR beta CDR3 regions. When the TCR CDR3 underwent first-round RT-PCR, the HTBI primer set was used. One entry per CDR3 protein results from TCRdb running MiXCR on the multiplex PCR reads. The sample has 150,000 or so distinct CDR3 sequences, 9.4% seen once; the top ten hold roughly a fifth. This CDR3 has 11 amino acids. Germline values: CDR1 SNHLY, CDR2 FYNNEI.

This sequence was found in a woman younger than 35 with Graves' hyperthyroidism that later progressed to Graves' ophthalmopathy. V usage is TRBV2 and J usage is TRBJ2-5; no definite D call. The sample consisted of blood. The CDR3 loop is CAGSVGTLLHF. The CDR3 nucleotides are TGTGCCGGCAGTGTAGGTACCCTACTACACTTC.